These 11 T cell receptor beta chains were sequenced from one sample in a study of blood T cells in healthy people across ages. A second PCR, run for roughly 7 to 12 cycles, used a sample-barcoded 5' primer plus a J-beta primer mix. Via MiXCR, TCRdb re-called the 5' RACE reads, giving one row per CDR3 protein. The table includes hundreds of thousands of distinct CDR3 sequences, approximately 60% detected once. The sequenced sample was blood. Source of these receptors: a man aged 35 to 55 in good health.

The rearrangement joins TRBV9 to TRBJ1-1; D gene ambiguous. The CDR3 has 17 residues. Trimming left V 3 bases short and J 0 bases short, with 18 bases between. Germline CDR1 SGDLS, CDR2 YYNGEE. The DNA for the CDR3 is TGTGCCAGCAGCGGGGAGCTCCGAAGGACCATGAACACTGAAGCTTTCTTT. This sequence encodes CASSGELRRTMNTEAFF.

Comment on this clonotype: This may stem from a read error, because a much larger clone lies one nucleotide away. The chain couples TRBV12-3 or TRBV12-4 to TRBJ2-2, with D hard to call. This CDR3 has 12 amino acids. Trimming removed 5 bases at V and 2 bases at J, with 3 bases between. The CDR3 region has the DNA TGTGCCAGCAGTATTAACACCGGGGAGCTGTTTTTT. This codes for CASSINTGELFF.

The gene calls are TRBV7-3 and TRBJ2-1; TRBD2 agrees at 12 bases. The CDR3 has 15 amino acids. J was trimmed by 9 bases and V by 5 bases; bases with no gene match: 8. Germline V lookup: CDR1 SGHTA, CDR2 FQGTGA. CDR3 bases: TGTGCCAGCAGCCCTAGCGGGGGGGCTAGGGGTGAGCAGTTCTTC. Amino acids: CASSPSGGARGEQFF.

CDR3 sequence: CCYLRADANEQYF. Here the CDR3 DNA reads TGCTGCTATTTACGAGCGGACGCTAACGAGCAGTACTTC. This chain links TRBV20-1 with TRBJ2-7; D may be TRBD2 (5 bases). The length of the CDR3 is 13 residues. Germline assignment: CDR1 DFQATT and CDR2 SNEGSKA (reference sequence).

This clonotype was seen once. CDR3: CASSLTQGDNEQFF. The CDR3 bases are TGTGCCAGCTCACTGACCCAGGGGGACAATGAGCAGTTCTTC. The chain recombines TRBV18 with TRBJ2-1, with TRBD1 matching over 7 bases. V was clipped by 4 bases and J by 5 bases; unmatched bases: 5. Germline V gene lookup returns CDR1 KGHSH and CDR2 LQKENI. The CDR3 runs to 14 residues.

This clonotype was recorded at least ten times. The J gene is TRBJ2-4, the V gene TRBV9, with 7 bases identical to TRBD2. Per germline, CDR1 SGDLS and CDR2 YYNGEE. The CDR3 has 17 amino acids. V shed 0 bases, J shed 7 bases, and the junction held 13 bases outside the gene matches. The CDR3 DNA reads as TGTGCCAGCAGCGTAGACCCGACGGCGGGAGTTCGGAACATTCAGTACTTC. This codes for CASSVDPTAGVRNIQYF.

V usage is TRBV20-1 and J usage is TRBJ2-1, with 12 bases identical to TRBD1. The CDR3 is made up of 18 amino acids. Germline V lookup: CDR1 DFQATT, CDR2 SNEGSKA (reference sequence). The J segment lost 4 bases and the V segment lost 6 bases, leaving 16 bases of the junction unmatched. Written as DNA, the CDR3 is TGCAGTGCCGTTGGGACAGGGGGCGCAAACCCTTGGTACAATGAGCAGTTCTTC. This sequence encodes CSAVGTGGANPWYNEQFF.

This clonotype was counted once. The chain is built from TRBV25-1 and TRBJ1-1; D remains ambiguous. This CDR3 spans 11 amino acids. The germline V and J ends were trimmed by 4 bases and 7 bases, with 7 bases remaining between them. Germline CDR1 reads MGHDK; CDR2 reads SYGVNS. The CDR3: CASSVTSEAFF. Here the CDR3 DNA reads TGTGCCAGCAGTGTCACCAGTGAAGCTTTCTTT.

This chain joins TRBV15 and TRBJ1-2, with TRBD1 matching over 7 bases. Germline assignment: CDR1 LNHNV and CDR2 YYDKDF (reference sequence). This CDR3 is built from 16 residues. After removal of 1 base from V and 6 bases from J, the junction contained 11 bases not matched to a gene. The CDR3 sequence is CATSRGGQGVRDGYTF. The CDR3 DNA sequence: TGTGCCACCAGCAGAGGTGGTCAGGGGGTACGGGATGGCTACACCTTC. Full variable domain (outside the CDR3, taken from reference TRBV15 and TRBJ1-2): DAMVIQNPRYQVTQFGKPVTLSCSQTLNHNVMYWYQQKSSQAPKLLFHYYDKDFNNEADTPDNFQSRRPNTSFCFLDIRSPGLGDTAMYLCATSRGGQGVRDGYTFGSGTRLTVV.

The chain is built from TRBV7-3 and TRBJ2-3; D possibly corresponds to TRBD1 (8 bases). Trimming left V 3 bases short and J 1 base short, with 11 bases between. The CDR3 length is 15 residues. Germline lookup yields CDR1 SGHTA and CDR2 FQGTGA. CDR3 in amino acids: CASSFTGGGTDTQYF. The CDR3 DNA reads as TGTGCCAGCAGCTTCACAGGGGGGGGCACAGATACGCAGTATTTT. The whole variable domain, filled in from reference TRBV7-3 and TRBJ2-3, reads GAGVSQTPSNKVTEKGKYVELRCDPISGHTALYWYRQSLGQGPEFLIYFQGTGAADDSGLPNDRFFAVRPEGSVSTLKIQRTERGDSAVYLCASSFTGGGTDTQYFGPGTRLTVL.

This rearrangement joins TRBV5-1 to TRBJ2-3; TRBD1 matches 8 bases. The CDR3 has 16 amino acids. The V gene's germline CDR1 is SGHRS and CDR2 YFSETQ. The junction had 9 bases not matched to a gene; V was cut back by 4 bases and J by 2 bases. The CDR3 spells CASSPGQESFTDTQYF. The CDR3 nucleotides read TGCGCCAGCAGCCCGGGACAGGAAAGTTTCACAGATACGCAGTATTTT.